The source of this TCR beta chain is a study of human T cells and chemical hapten exposure. The CDR3 extends over 13 amino acids. Germline V gene lookup returns CDR1 LNHNV and CDR2 YYDKDF (reference sequence). Trimming shortened V by 4 bases and J by 8 bases, and 14 bases separated the two germline ends. Time point specified: patch test 1, 2 weeks after DPC sensitization. The treatment is: therapeutic diphenylcyclopropenone sensitization with weekly scalp DPC. During construction of the library, unique molecular identifiers were attached to individual cDNA molecules for quantitative, reproducible TCR counting. TCRdb reprocessed the RACE reads with MiXCR, giving one entry per CDR3 protein. There are over 75,000 distinct CDR3 sequences in the sample; about 8% occur only once, and around 1.5% lies in the top ten. This clonotype was seen ten or more times.

This chain uses TRBV15 with TRBJ1-1; unclear D gene. The TCR sequence derives from a woman in her 30s with alopecia areata. Some clones in this sample may be carry-over from other donors' samples. The material sequenced was whole blood, taken in connection with sensitization to the hapten diphenylcyclopropenone (DPC). This CDR3 reads CATSTGRSTEAFF. For the CDR3, the DNA is TGTGCCACCAGCACGGGTCGATCGACAGAAGCTTTCTTT.